The 14 T cell receptor beta chains presented below share a single source sample, sequenced in a study of blood T cell repertoires in COVID-19. The method was immunoSEQ multiplex PCR; TCRdb's version includes in-frame clones alone and lacks a portion of them. The data show around 65,000 clones, under 85% seen once. The sample comprised peripheral blood. The source is a man aged 55 to 70 with acute or convalescent COVID-19.

The gene calls are TRBV18 and TRBJ1-2; unclear D gene. CDR1 is KGHSH and CDR2 is LQKENI in the germline V gene. The V and J ends lost 2 bases and 3 bases respectively, with 7 bases between them. The CDR3 spans 13 residues. CDR3 amino acids: CASSPDTDYGYTF. The CDR3 DNA reads TGTGCCAGCTCACCAGACACTGACTATGGCTACACCTTC. The full variable domain, completed using reference TRBV18 and TRBJ1-2, is NAGVMQNPRHLVRRRGQEARLRCSPMKGHSHVYWYRQLPEEGLKFMVYLQKENIIDESGMPKERFSAEFPKEGPSILRIQQVVRGDSAAYFCASSPDTDYGYTFGSGTRLTVV.

This chain joins TRBV9 and TRBJ2-3; 9 bases fit TRBD2. The CDR3 runs to 15 residues. J was trimmed by 0 bases and V by 10 bases; bases with no gene match: 9. Germline V gene lookup returns CDR1 SGDLS and CDR2 YYNGEE. CDR3 sequence (DNA): TGTGCCGGCGGTTCAGCGGGGGGTAGCACAGATACGCAGTATTTT. It is translated as CAGGSAGGSTDTQYF.

This chain links TRBV5-1 with TRBJ1-2; D perhaps matches TRBD1 (6 bases). The CDR3 runs to 13 residues. The V and J ends lost 6 bases and 2 bases respectively, with 11 bases between them. Germline lookup yields CDR1 SGHRS and CDR2 YFSETQ. The CDR3 spells CASTETGNYGYTF. The CDR3 region has the DNA TGCGCCAGCACTGAGACAGGAAACTATGGCTACACCTTC.

Concerning this clone: At one end, the junction sequence differs from germline, possibly due to a read error. The rearrangement links TRBV7-7 to TRBJ2-2; 10 bases agree with TRBD1. The CDR3 loop spans 15 amino acids. Germline V gene sequence: CDR1 SSHAT, CDR2 FNYEAQ (reference sequence). CDR3 sequence reads: CASSRQGADTGELFF. CDR3 bases: TGTGCTAGCAGCAGACAGGGGGCGGACACCGGGGAGCTGTTTTTT. The full variable domain, rest sourced from reference TRBV7-7 and TRBJ2-2, is GAGVSQSPRYKVTKRGQDVTLRCDPISSHATLYWYQQALGQGPEFLTYFNYEAQPDKSGLPSDRFSAERPEGSISTLTIQRTEQRDSAMYRCASSRQGADTGELFFGEGSRLTVL.

The chain has TRBV5-1 and TRBJ1-3, with D hard to call. Germline CDR1 is SGHRS and CDR2 is YFSETQ. The CDR3 loop spans 16 amino acids. Deletions cut 0 bases from V and 1 base from J, with 11 bases between. The CDR3 DNA reads TGCGCCAGCAGCTTGGAGGTAGGAGGTTCTGGAAACACCATATATTTT. Translated: CASSLEVGGSGNTIYF.

The J gene is TRBJ2-1, the V gene TRBV9; 11 bases line up with TRBD2. Germline V gene sequence: CDR1 SGDLS, CDR2 YYNGEE. The J segment lost 6 bases and the V segment lost 5 bases, leaving 10 bases of the junction unmatched. The CDR3 runs 16 residues. The CDR3 nucleotides read TGTGCCAGCAGTGATCTAGCGGGGGGTCCCCTCAATGAGCAGTTCTTC. Its protein product is CASSDLAGGPLNEQFF.

CDR3 in amino acids: CASSHGGARSYEQYF. CDR3 bases: TGTGCCAGCAGCCACGGCGGGGCCCGTTCCTACGAGCAGTACTTC. V and J are TRBV3-1 (or the pseudogene TRBV3-2) and TRBJ2-7, with D tentatively TRBD2 (6 bases). The V gene lost 3 bases and the J gene lost 1 base, with 13 bases spanning the gap. Germline-derived CDR1 and CDR2 are LGHDT and YNNKEL (reference sequence). This CDR3 comprises 15 residues.

This clone turned up a few times. The J gene is TRBJ1-2, the V gene TRBV7-2, with TRBD1 as a possible D gene (6 bases). Germline-derived CDR1 and CDR2 are SGHTA and FQGNSA. There are 16 residues in the CDR3. Trimming took 5 bases from V and 4 from J, leaving 20 bases between them. The DNA for the CDR3 is TGTGCCAGCAGCCCCAGGACAGCCCAAACAACCTATGGCTACACCTTC. Its translation is CASSPRTAQTTYGYTF.

DNA of the CDR3: TGTGCCAGCAGCTTAGCGGGGGACAGGGCTGACCAGCCCCAGCATTTT. This encodes CASSLAGDRADQPQHF. The chain recombines TRBV7-2 with TRBJ1-5; 9 bases match TRBD1. J gave up 7 bases and V 0 bases, and 7 bases lay outside the gene matches. The length of the CDR3 is 16 residues. Germline V gene data show CDR1 as SGHTA and CDR2 as FQGNSA. Full variable domain (outside the CDR3, taken from reference TRBV7-2 and TRBJ1-5): GAGVSQSPSNKVTEKGKDVELRCDPISGHTALYWYRQSLGQGLEFLIYFQGNSAPDKSGLPSDRFSAERTGGSVSTLTIQRTQQEDSAVYLCASSLAGDRADQPQHFGDGTRLSIL.

This clone was recorded a few times. This chain connects TRBV19 to TRBJ2-5, with D tentatively TRBD1 (6 bases). Germline V gene data show CDR1 as LNHDA and CDR2 as SQIVND (reference sequence). Trimming left V 5 bases short and J 5 bases short, with 15 bases between. The CDR3 contains 14 residues. The CDR3 sequence: CASSVYRETETQYF. In DNA, the CDR3 is TGTGCCAGTAGTGTATACAGGGAGACGGAGACCCAGTACTTC.

V is TRBV27 and J is TRBJ2-7, with a weak D call TRBD1 (5 bases). Germline CDR1 reads MNHEY; CDR2 reads SMNVEV (reference sequence). This CDR3 has 14 residues. V was trimmed by 0 bases and J by 3 bases, leaving 9 bases between them. CDR3 loop: CASSLSTDSYEQYF. The CDR3 nucleotides are TGTGCCAGCAGTTTATCGACTGACAGCTACGAGCAGTACTTC.

This rearrangement joins TRBV4-3 to TRBJ1-4; TRBD1 matches at 7 bases. J lost 8 bases, V lost 0 bases, and 9 bases had no gene match. CDR3 length: 16 amino acids. Germline CDR1 reads LGHNA; CDR2 reads YSLEER. The CDR3 here is CASSQDPTGFGEKLFF. CDR3 bases: TGCGCCAGCAGCCAAGATCCGACAGGGTTCGGCGAAAAACTGTTTTTT.

The J gene is TRBJ1-1, the V gene TRBV11-2, with D uncertain. From germline, CDR1 is SGHAT and CDR2 FQNNGV. V lost 1 base and J 5 bases, leaving 8 bases between the germline ends. CDR3 size: 13 residues. The DNA for the CDR3 is TGTGCCAGCAGCTTAGGCCCCGGGACTGAAGCTTTCTTT. Its protein is CASSLGPGTEAFF.

The gene calls are TRBV19 and TRBJ2-6; D is possibly TRBD2 (5 bases). CDR3 size: 14 residues. Germline values: CDR1 LNHDA, CDR2 SQIVND (reference sequence). The V and J ends lost 8 bases and 4 bases respectively, with 12 bases between them. The CDR3 DNA reads as TGTGCCAGTTGTCGGGATACCGGGGCCAACGTCCTGACTTTC. Its translation is CASCRDTGANVLTF.